This T cell receptor (beta chain) was profiled in a study of T-cell reconstitution after alpha-beta-depleted transplantation in children. General study points: When one year had passed after transplant, most T-cell counts and diversity came from newly produced T cells. Expanded clones from the graft, numbering several hundred, reportedly supplied alpha-beta T cells about two months after transplant.

The authors prepared the TCRbeta library with unique molecular identifiers. A single record per CDR3 protein comes from TCRdb applying MiXCR to the PCR reads. This table holds fewer than 350,000 distinct CDR3 sequences, just over 7.5% found once. The sample holds a few counts of this clonotype. No antigen is known for it. V lost 3 bases and J lost 8, with 19 bases in between. This CDR3 comprises 16 residues. Germline CDR1 and CDR2: KGHSH and LQKENI. This sequence joins TRBV18 and TRBJ1-4, with D perhaps TRBD1 (5 bases). Sequences were derived from peripheral blood, sampled 360 days after TCRalphabeta/CD19-depleted stem cell transplant. This clonotype was sampled from a female patient aged 2 to 10 who had a stem cell transplant for Fanconi anemia, so the T cells may come from the graft donor. The CDR3 is CASSPWRDPENEKLFF. CDR3 in DNA: TGTGCCAGCTCACCCTGGAGGGACCCGGAGAACGAAAAACTGTTTTTT. Full variable domain (outside the CDR3, taken from reference TRBV18 and TRBJ1-4): NAGVMQNPRHLVRRRGQEARLRCSPMKGHSHVYWYRQLPEEGLKFMVYLQKENIIDESGMPKERFSAEFPKEGPSILRIQQVVRGDSAAYFCASSPWRDPENEKLFFGSGTQLSVL.